The 17 T cell receptor beta chains below come from one sample, sequenced in a study of shared clonotypes between healthy human individuals. Cells designated naive CD8 were CD45RO-negative and were positively selected for CCR7, with terminally differentiated effector memory CD45RA+ cells excluded. The assay was immunoSEQ multiplex PCR, and TCRdb's table has in-frame clones only and misses some. The sample includes about 2.2 million clones, about 94% seen only once; the top ten take approximately 1.7%. Sequenced sample: naive CD8+ T cells from PBMCs. The receptors derive from a man aged 18 to 29 in good health. Some clones in this sample may be carry-over from other donors' samples.

The chain employs TRBV7-9 and TRBJ2-1; TRBD2 is a possible D gene (6 bases). Germline assignment: CDR1 SEHNR and CDR2 FQNEAQ (reference sequence). The length of the CDR3 is 17 residues. Deletions cut 6 bases from V and 2 bases from J, with 20 bases between. The CDR3 loop is CASSTAPGREPYNEQFF. CDR3 DNA: TGTGCCAGCAGTACAGCCCCGGGACGGGAGCCCTACAATGAGCAGTTCTTC. The full variable domain, rest sourced from reference TRBV7-9 and TRBJ2-1, is DTGVSQNPRHKITKRGQNVTFRCDPISEHNRLYWYRQTLGQGPEFLTYFQNEAQLEKSRLLSDRFSAERPKGSFSTLEIQRTEQGDSAMYLCASSTAPGREPYNEQFFGPGTRLTVL.

The V gene is TRBV19, the J gene TRBJ1-1; D uncertain. Germline CDR1 LNHDA, CDR2 SQIVND (reference sequence). The CDR3 loop spans 14 amino acids. Trimming left V 0 bases short and J 1 base short, with 6 bases between. CDR3 residues: CASSIDGTNTEAFF. The DNA of the CDR3 is TGTGCCAGTAGTATAGACGGAACGAACACTGAAGCTTTCTTT.

The chain employs TRBV7-8 and TRBJ2-2; possibly TRBD1 for D (5 bases). The V gene lost 8 bases and the J gene lost 6 bases, with 10 bases spanning the gap. CDR1 is SGHVS and CDR2 is FQNEAQ in the germline V gene. The CDR3 has 12 amino acids. CDR3 DNA sequence: TGTGCCAGCGGGGCCAGGTCCGGGGAGCTGTTTTTT. Protein sequence: CASGARSGELFF.

CDR3 DNA sequence: TGTGCCAGCAGCCCCCGGGGCGCCGGCTCCTACAATGAGCAGTTCTTC. This sequence encodes CASSPRGAGSYNEQFF. The V and J genes are TRBV9 and TRBJ2-1; D is tentatively TRBD1 or TRBD2 (5 bases each). Germline values: CDR1 SGDLS, CDR2 YYNGEE. V dropped 4 bases and J dropped 0 bases, with 14 bases sitting between them. This CDR3 contains 16 residues.

The V and J genes are TRBV27 and TRBJ2-5; perhaps TRBD2 as D (6 bases). The end of the DNA fits TRBJ2-7 better, so the J call may be wrong. Looked up from germline, CDR1 is MNHEY and CDR2 is SMNVEV (reference sequence). The CDR3 loop spans 14 amino acids. CDR3 sequence: CASSNRDFTYEQYF. The CDR3 coding sequence is TGTGCCAGCAGTAACCGGGACTTTACCTACGAGCAGTACTTC.

The gene calls are TRBV5-8 and TRBJ2-6; D gene uncertain. The CDR3 consists of 18 residues. Per germline, CDR1 SGHTS and CDR2 YDEGEE. The V and J ends lost 8 bases and 0 bases respectively, with 21 bases between them. In DNA, the CDR3 is TGTGCCAGGAAATCCCGACGGAGCCTGAGCTCTGGGGCCAACGTCCTGACTTTC. Its protein is CARKSRRSLSSGANVLTF.

The chain recombines TRBV5-6 with TRBJ2-7, with D tentatively TRBD1 or TRBD2 (6 bases each). The CDR3 is made up of 13 amino acids. Germline values: CDR1 SGHDT, CDR2 YYEEEE. Trimming took 6 bases from V and 5 from J, leaving 15 bases between them. In DNA form, the CDR3 reads TGTGCCAGCACCCAGCGGAGGGGGAACGAGCAGTACTTC. Encoded protein: CASTQRRGNEQYF.

The chain uses TRBV15 and TRBJ2-5; 8 bases fit TRBD1. This CDR3 is 14 amino acids long. Looked up from germline, CDR1 is LNHNV and CDR2 is YYDKDF (reference sequence). The V gene end was trimmed by 8 bases and the J gene end by 4 bases; junction bases not matched to a gene: 9. CDR3 bases: TGTGCCACCCGTGACAGGGGTGGGAGAGAGACCCAGTACTTC. Encoded protein: CATRDRGGRETQYF.

The table lists this clone with a count of one. This chain connects TRBV7-3 to TRBJ2-3; no clear D. CDR1 SGHTA and CDR2 FQGTGA come from the germline V gene. V lost 5 bases, J lost 3 bases, and 12 bases lay in between. The CDR3 covers 14 residues. The CDR3 protein is CASSMLHRTDTQYF. The CDR3 DNA sequence: TGTGCCAGCAGCATGCTTCACCGGACAGATACGCAGTATTTT.

This clone appeared once. CDR3 bases: TGTGCCAGCAGCTTAGAGGCCCCGGACTCTATAGGAGGGGTATACAATGAGCAGTTCTTC. Translated: CASSLEAPDSIGGVYNEQFF. The rearrangement links TRBV11-2 to TRBJ2-1, with a weak D call TRBD2 (6 bases). The germline V gene encodes CDR1 SGHAT and CDR2 FQNNGV. Trimming left V 0 bases short and J 4 bases short, with 25 bases between. The CDR3 totals 20 residues.

This chain uses TRBV1 with TRBJ1-2. TRBV1 is listed as a pseudogene. This CDR3 region has 16 residues. CDR3 bases: TGCACCAGCAGATCGCACGGTTTGCGAAAGACCTATGGCTACACCTTC. Translation gives CTSRSHGLRKTYGYTF.

This clone was observed a few times. As DNA, the CDR3 is TGTGCCAGCAGCGGGACCCCCAAATCGGAAGCTTTCTTT. This codes for CASSGTPKSEAFF. The rearrangement joins TRBV9 to TRBJ1-1; no clear D. The germline V gene encodes CDR1 SGDLS and CDR2 YYNGEE. The CDR3 is made up of 13 amino acids. With 3 bases removed from V and 8 bases from J, the gap between germline ends came to 14 bases.

V is TRBV6-5 and J is TRBJ1-2; a weak D match, TRBD1 (5 bases). The germline V gene has CDR1 MNHEY and CDR2 SVGAGI. The CDR3 totals 15 residues. V dropped 0 bases and J dropped 5 bases, with 13 bases sitting between them. In DNA form, the CDR3 reads TGTGCCAGCAGTTACTCGAATAGGGGACCTTATGGCTACACCTTC. It is translated as CASSYSNRGPYGYTF.

This clone has only a few counts. The same CDR3 also results from other DNA sequences found in this sample. The chain carries TRBV7-9 and TRBJ2-7; D not certain. The CDR3 is made up of 12 amino acids. V was shortened by 0 bases and J by 2 bases, with 2 bases between the two germline ends. Germline assignment: CDR1 SEHNR and CDR2 FQNEAQ (reference sequence). CDR3 loop: CASSLAPYEQYF. DNA for the CDR3: TGTGCCAGCAGCTTAGCCCCCTACGAGCAGTACTTC. Full variable domain (rest looked up from reference TRBV7-9 and TRBJ2-7): DTGVSQNPRHKITKRGQNVTFRCDPISEHNRLYWYRQTLGQGPEFLTYFQNEAQLEKSRLLSDRFSAERPKGSFSTLEIQRTEQGDSAMYLCASSLAPYEQYFGPGTRLTVT.

Worth noting for this clone: Different DNA sequences within this sample yield the same CDR3. The chain joins TRBV28 to TRBJ2-1, with 10 bases matching TRBD2. Germline V gene sequence: CDR1 MDHEN, CDR2 SYDVKM. The CDR3 runs 15 residues. V trimming: 3 bases; J trimming: 7 bases; junction bases outside the gene matches: 6. In DNA, the CDR3 is TGTGCCAGCAGTTTGCTAGCGGGAGTGGGGAATGAGCAGTTCTTC. This gives the protein CASSLLAGVGNEQFF.

The chain links TRBV18 to TRBJ2-7; 9 bases agree with TRBD1. V shed 4 bases, J shed 6 bases, and the junction held 10 bases outside the gene matches. This CDR3 is 15 amino acids long. Germline V CDR1 and CDR2: KGHSH, LQKENI. The CDR3 coding sequence is TGTGCCAGCTCACTTGGCCCGGGACAGGGAATCGAGCAGTACTTC. Protein: CASSLGPGQGIEQYF.

A note on this clone: Other DNA sequences in the same sample also yield this CDR3. The chain joins TRBV27 to TRBJ2-7, with D perhaps TRBD2 (5 bases). Germline-derived CDR1 and CDR2 are MNHEY and SMNVEV (reference sequence). The CDR3 has 13 residues. V lost 4 bases and J lost 4, with 11 bases in between. The CDR3 is CASSYSGAYEQYF. The CDR3 DNA follows: TGTGCCAGCAGTTACAGCGGAGCATACGAGCAGTACTTC.